This TCR beta chain emerged from a study of T cell responses to AZD1222 COVID-19 vaccine (dated by TCRdb to the early 2020s). About the full investigation: TCR sequencing covered approximately 230 trial participants: 200 to 210 given two doses of AZD1222 and some 25 given two doses of MenACWY control vaccine. Enrollment into the trials was organized by age into subgroups of 18-55, 56-69 and 70-plus years, and those subgroups contained about 160, 30 and 59 TCR-sequenced participants, respectively.

Overall results and qualifications from the work: Most participants were white British and females outnumbered males, and the authors suggested that clonal diversity may have been underestimated. In the small 56-69-year group, the increase in depth fell short of significance, most likely because of low power. Because no day 14 peak-response samples were available, the repertoires could be characterized only after the peak T cell response. Conclusions about previously exposed vaccinees are limited, since just six AZD1222 recipients were seropositive for SARS-CoV-2 at baseline. The whole spike protein was spanned by vaccine-associated CD4 TCRs, and dominant responses were seen in regions 160-218 and 743-854. Reportedly, close to half of the unique spike-specific TCRs recognized epitopes lying outside the regions that are mutated in the B.1.351 and B.1.1.7 variants. A significant rise in spike-specific TCR breadth and depth was observed after two AZD1222 doses relative to day 0 and relative to MenACWY recipients.

The time point label, as the study defines it: about 28 days (+/-7) after the second vaccine dose. AZD1222 recipients with second doses at about 4 weeks or about 12 weeks were pooled, because spike-specific TCR depth and breadth did not differ between schedules. The vaccinee samples were drawn from two UK trials, COV001 and COV002, one of which was a single-blind randomized controlled phase 2/3 trial testing AZD1222 (ChAdOx1 nCoV-19) in healthy adults. For TCRbeta chain sequencing, PBMC samples were collected from trial participants at day 0 and at day 28 after the second dose. The CDR3 regions of human TCRbeta chains were analyzed by immunosequencing. In the source study's methods: Repertoire TCRs were checked for matches against a reference library of SARS-CoV-2-specific TCRs that had been generated using the MIRA antigen-specificity platform. Breadth was defined as the fraction of unique TCRs that were SARS-CoV-2-associated. Depth was defined as the fraction of total T cells that were SARS-CoV-2-associated. Using the MIRA data, each spike-specific TCR was mapped to the spike region that the TCR reacts to and placed in a CD4 or CD8 class. Log10-transformed breadth and depth values were compared by one-way ANOVA with Sidak's multiple comparisons tests. TCRdb took this table from immuneACCESS and kept in-frame rearrangements with V and J called. Such tables lack part of the clones; where checked against another copy, unresolved V genes explain under half of the gap, and the rest is unexplained. V, J and clone size were drawn from that table, and D and trimming were deduced from the DNA. The sample table lists over 140,000 clones, 92% of them with a count of one. Jointly, the top ten make up roughly 3.5% of the sample.

Based on the germline V gene, the CDR1 and CDR2 sequences are SGHRS and YFSETQ. V drops 0 bases and J drops 7 bases, leaving 11 bases in between. The CDR3 runs 13 amino acids, cysteine and phenylalanine included. Only the CDR3 region is kept as DNA, spanning 39 bases read in frame from base 1. About this clone itself: Its antigen specificity is not known. There are no base qualities to consult, and no much larger clone falls within one base.

The source is an adult who received the AZD1222 COVID-19 vaccine. This chain is built from TRBV5-1 and TRBJ2-7; the D gene is not confidently resolved. Sequencing used peripheral blood, obtained 28 days after the second AZD1222 dose. This receptor carries the CDR3 CASSLASVNEQYF. The DNA sequence reads TGCGCCAGCAGCTTGGCATCAGTGAATGAGCAGTACTTC.